This T cell receptor (beta chain) emerged from a study of molecular identifiers for immune sequencing clone quantification. This clonotype was picked up many times. Sorting selected naive CD8 T cells with a CD8+CD4-CCR7+CD45RA+ phenotype. The length of the CDR3 is 14 residues. V was trimmed by 0 bases and J by 3 bases, leaving 8 bases between them. Germline V lookup: CDR1 LGHDT, CDR2 YNNKEL (reference sequence). TCR libraries were built in bulk with a published protocol and specific TCR primers. MiXCR, run by TCRdb on the PCR reads, gives a single entry per CDR3 protein. The sample holds approximately 500,000 distinct CDR3 sequences; 20% to 25% are singletons and the top ten take about 0.8%.

This clonotype was obtained from a human donor in good health. Some libraries in this study had Jurkat cell RNA spiked in. The rearrangement uses TRBV3-1 and TRBJ1-2; the D is unclear. Sequencing was performed on naive CD8+ T cells from blood, with Jurkat cell RNA spiked in. Documented subset: FACS-sorted CD8+CD4-CCR7+CD45RA+ naive T cells. Here the CDR3 DNA reads TGTGCCAGCAGCCAAGATCGGCATCACTATGGCTACACCTTC. Its protein product is CASSQDRHHYGYTF.